This T cell receptor (beta chain) emerged from a study of preoperative IRX-2 immunotherapy in early breast cancer. Only in-frame clones appear in the TCRdb table, and some are missing; sequencing was by immunoSEQ multiplex PCR. The data hold roughly 27,000 clones, with 82% observed a single time. Specified treatment: preoperative locoregional IRX-2 cytokine immunotherapy. Samples came from a phase Ib trial of preoperative locoregional IRX-2 cytokine immunotherapy. The CDR3 spans 13 residues. Germline V gene data show CDR1 as SQVTM and CDR2 as ANQGSEA. V was shortened by 6 bases and J by 4 bases, with 12 bases between the two germline ends.

Sample collection was performed from a patient treated with IRX-2 immunotherapy. The gene calls are TRBV29-1 and TRBJ1-4; possible D gene TRBD1, 5 bases. The sequence came from a human donor with breast cancer. CDR3: CSVGTDLNEKLFF. DNA for the CDR3: TGCAGCGTGGGGACGGACCTTAATGAAAAACTGTTTTTT.